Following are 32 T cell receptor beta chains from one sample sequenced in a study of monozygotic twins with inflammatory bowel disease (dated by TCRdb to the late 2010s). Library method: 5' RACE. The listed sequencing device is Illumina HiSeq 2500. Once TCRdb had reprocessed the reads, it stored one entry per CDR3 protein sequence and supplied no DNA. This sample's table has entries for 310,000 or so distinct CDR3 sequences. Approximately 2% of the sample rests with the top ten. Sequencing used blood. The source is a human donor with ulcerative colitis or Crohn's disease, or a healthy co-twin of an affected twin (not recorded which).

CDR3 sequence: CSVVQGGGIVYEQYF. J is TRBJ2-7 and V is TRBV29-1; TCRdb names TRBD1, which stays unverified in the absence of DNA. The CDR3 has 15 residues. Germline CDR1 reads SQVTM; CDR2 reads ANQGSEA.

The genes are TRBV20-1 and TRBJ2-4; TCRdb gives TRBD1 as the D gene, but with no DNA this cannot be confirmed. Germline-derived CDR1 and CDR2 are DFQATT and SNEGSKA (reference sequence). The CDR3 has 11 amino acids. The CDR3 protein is CSGETGNIQYF.

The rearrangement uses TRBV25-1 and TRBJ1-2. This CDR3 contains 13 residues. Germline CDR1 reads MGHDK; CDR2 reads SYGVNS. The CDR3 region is CASSESAGYGYTF.

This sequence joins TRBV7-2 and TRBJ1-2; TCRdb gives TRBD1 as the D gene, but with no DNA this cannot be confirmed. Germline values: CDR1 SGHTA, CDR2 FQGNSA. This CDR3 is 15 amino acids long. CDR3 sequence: CASSSSTGQGTGYTF.

CDR3 region: CASERGAGRANVLTF. This chain uses TRBV7-9 with TRBJ2-6; TCRdb's D call of TRBD1 is untestable without DNA. This CDR3 is 15 amino acids long. The V gene's germline CDR1 is SEHNR and CDR2 FQNEAQ (reference sequence).

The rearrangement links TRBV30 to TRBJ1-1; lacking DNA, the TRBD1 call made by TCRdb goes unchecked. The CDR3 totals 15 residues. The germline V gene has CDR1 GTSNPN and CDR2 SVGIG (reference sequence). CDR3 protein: CAWGQGAAGDTEAFF.

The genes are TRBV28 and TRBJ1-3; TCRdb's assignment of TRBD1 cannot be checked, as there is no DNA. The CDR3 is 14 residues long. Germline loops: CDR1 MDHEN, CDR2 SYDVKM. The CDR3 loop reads CASSLSGTGNTIYF.

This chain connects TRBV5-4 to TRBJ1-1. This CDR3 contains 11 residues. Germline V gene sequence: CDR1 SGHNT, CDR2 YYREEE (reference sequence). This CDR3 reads CASHLNTEAFF. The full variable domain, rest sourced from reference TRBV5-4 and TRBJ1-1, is ETGVTQSPTHLIKTRGQQVTLRCSSQSGHNTVSWYQQALGQGPQFIFQYYREEENGRGNFPPRFSGLQFPNYSSELNVNALELDDSALYLCASHLNTEAFFGQGTRLTVV.

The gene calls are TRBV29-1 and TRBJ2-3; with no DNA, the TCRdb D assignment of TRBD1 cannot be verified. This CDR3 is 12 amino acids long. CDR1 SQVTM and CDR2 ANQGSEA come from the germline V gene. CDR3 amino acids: CSLSGDTDTQYF.

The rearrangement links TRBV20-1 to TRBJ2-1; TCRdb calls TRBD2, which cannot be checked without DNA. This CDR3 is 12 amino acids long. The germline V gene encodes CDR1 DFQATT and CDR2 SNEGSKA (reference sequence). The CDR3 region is CSAHLADNEQFF.

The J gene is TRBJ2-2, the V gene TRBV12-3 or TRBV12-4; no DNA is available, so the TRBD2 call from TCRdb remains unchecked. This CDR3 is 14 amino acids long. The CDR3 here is CASSFGTQGRELFF.

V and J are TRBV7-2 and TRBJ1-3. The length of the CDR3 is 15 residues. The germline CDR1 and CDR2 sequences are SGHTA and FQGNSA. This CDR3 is CASSLLVYSGNTIYF.

The CDR3 reads CASSLAQYTSNVLTF. The chain joins TRBV5-5 to TRBJ2-6. The length of the CDR3 is 15 residues. Germline CDR1 is SGHKS and CDR2 is YYEKEE (reference sequence).

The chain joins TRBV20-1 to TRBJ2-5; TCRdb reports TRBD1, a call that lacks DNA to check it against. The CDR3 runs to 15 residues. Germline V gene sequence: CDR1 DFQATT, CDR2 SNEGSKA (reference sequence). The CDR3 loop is CSALPVDRVWETQYF.

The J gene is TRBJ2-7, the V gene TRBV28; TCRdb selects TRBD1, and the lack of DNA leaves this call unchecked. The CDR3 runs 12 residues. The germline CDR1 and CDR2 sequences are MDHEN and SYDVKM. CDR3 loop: CASRTVPYEQYF.

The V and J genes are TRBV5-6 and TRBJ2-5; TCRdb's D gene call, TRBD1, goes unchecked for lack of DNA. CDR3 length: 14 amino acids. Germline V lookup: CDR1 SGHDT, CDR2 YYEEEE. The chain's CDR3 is CASRARDGQETQYF.

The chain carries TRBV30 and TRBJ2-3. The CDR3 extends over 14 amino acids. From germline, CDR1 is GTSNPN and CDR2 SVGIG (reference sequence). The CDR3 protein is CAWSVGQSGDTQYF.

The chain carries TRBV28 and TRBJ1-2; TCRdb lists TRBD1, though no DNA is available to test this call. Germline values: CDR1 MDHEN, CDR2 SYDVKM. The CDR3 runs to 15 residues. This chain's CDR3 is CASSLSSGGLSGYTF.

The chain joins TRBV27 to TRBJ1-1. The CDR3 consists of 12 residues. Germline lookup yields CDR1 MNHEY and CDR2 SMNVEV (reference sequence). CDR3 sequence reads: CASKPSGTEAFF.

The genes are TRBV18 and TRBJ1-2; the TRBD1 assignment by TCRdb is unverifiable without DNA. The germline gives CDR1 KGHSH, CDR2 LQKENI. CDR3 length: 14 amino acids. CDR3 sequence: CASSQTTGGVGYTF.

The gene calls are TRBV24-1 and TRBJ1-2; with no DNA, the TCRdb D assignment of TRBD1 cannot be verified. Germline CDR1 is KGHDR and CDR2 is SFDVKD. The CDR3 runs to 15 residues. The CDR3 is CATSDGTSSNYGYTF.

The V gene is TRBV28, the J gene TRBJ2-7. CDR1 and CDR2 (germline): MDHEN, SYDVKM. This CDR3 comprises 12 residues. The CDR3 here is CASSSVLNEQYF.

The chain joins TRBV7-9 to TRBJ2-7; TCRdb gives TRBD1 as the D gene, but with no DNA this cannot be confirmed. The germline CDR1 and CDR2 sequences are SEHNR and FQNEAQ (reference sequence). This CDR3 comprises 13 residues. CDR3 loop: CASSMDSRYEQYF.

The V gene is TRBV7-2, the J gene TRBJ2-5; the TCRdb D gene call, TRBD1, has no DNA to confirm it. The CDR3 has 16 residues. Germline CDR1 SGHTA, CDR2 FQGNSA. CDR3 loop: CASSLADRASAETQYF.

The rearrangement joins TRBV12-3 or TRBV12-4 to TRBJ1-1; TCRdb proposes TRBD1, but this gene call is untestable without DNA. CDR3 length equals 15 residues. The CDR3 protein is CASSPGDREHTEAFF.

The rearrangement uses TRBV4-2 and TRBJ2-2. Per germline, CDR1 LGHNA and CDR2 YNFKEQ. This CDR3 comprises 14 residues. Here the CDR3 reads CAGSQGRNTGELFF.

The CDR3 loop is CSAREGWGLGPPLYGYTF. The V gene is TRBV20-1, the J gene TRBJ1-2; TCRdb gives TRBD1 as the D gene, but with no DNA this cannot be confirmed. The V gene's germline CDR1 is DFQATT and CDR2 SNEGSKA (reference sequence). CDR3 length: 18 amino acids.

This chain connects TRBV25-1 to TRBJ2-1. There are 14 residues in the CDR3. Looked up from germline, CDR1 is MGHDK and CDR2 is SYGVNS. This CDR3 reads CASGEFGESLRQFF.

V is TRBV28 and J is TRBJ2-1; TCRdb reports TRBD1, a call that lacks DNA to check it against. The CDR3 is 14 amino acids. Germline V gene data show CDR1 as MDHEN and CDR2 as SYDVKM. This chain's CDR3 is CASSLDRVVDEQFF.

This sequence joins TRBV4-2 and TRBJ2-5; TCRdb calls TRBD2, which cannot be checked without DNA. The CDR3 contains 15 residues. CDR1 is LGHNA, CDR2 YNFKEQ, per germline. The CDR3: CASGLEGRTQETQYF.

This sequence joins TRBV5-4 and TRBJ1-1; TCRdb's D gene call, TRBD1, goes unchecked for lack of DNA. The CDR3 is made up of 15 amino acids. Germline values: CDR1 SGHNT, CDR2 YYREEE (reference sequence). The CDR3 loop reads CASSLGPDRRGGAFF.

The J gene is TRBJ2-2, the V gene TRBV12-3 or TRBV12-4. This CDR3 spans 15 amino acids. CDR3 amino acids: CASSFNGANTGELFF.